This T cell receptor beta chain was obtained from a study of T cells after yellow fever vaccination. At the level of the study: The fractions with low cell numbers were processed using SMART-Seq v4 Ultra Low Input.

Germline CDR1 reads DFQATT; CDR2 reads SNEGSKA (reference sequence). Trimming cost V 5 bases and J 9 bases; bases outside gene matches: 11. This CDR3 has 14 residues. Study-level results: Post-booster repertoires contained most primary-vaccination clones again (almost 97% CD4, around 88% CD8). Only a small proportion of the clonotypes turned up in both the CD4 and the CD8 compartments, likely arising from convergent recombination.

Researchers made TCR cDNA using 5'RACE template switching, and this step added a universal primer site and UMIs. TCRdb re-called the 5' RACE reads with MiXCR, one entry per CDR3 protein. The data show approximately 260,000 distinct CDR3 sequences, 5.2% seen once. This clonotype was observed many times. Its target is not known. The TCR sequence derives from a man between 18 and 35 years old who received the YFV17D yellow fever vaccine. J is TRBJ2-1 and V is TRBV20-1; 9 bases map to TRBD2. The material was CD4+ T cells sorted from PBMCs, obtained on the day of the yellow fever booster vaccination. CDR3 residues: CSASTGLADGEQFF. The CDR3 bases are TGCAGTGCTTCTACGGGACTAGCTGACGGTGAGCAGTTCTTC.